This T cell receptor (beta chain) emerged from a study of cytomegalovirus exposure and HLA in healthy donors. Study-level findings and limits: What TCR beta sequences reportedly achieved was accurate prediction of HLA-A and HLA-B alleles in most subjects. Most of the TCR beta V segments (in an earlier analysis) were productive either about 87% or about 30% of the time. Relative to equally common others, HLA-associated TCR beta chains showed greater clonal expansion in a later analysis. Using a false discovery rate of 0.05, a later analysis showed that around 16,000 TCR beta sequences were associated with HLA alleles.

On this clone itself: Antigen: not known.

V lost 8 bases, J lost 0 bases, and 3 bases stayed unmatched. This CDR3 has 14 amino acids. CDR1 MGHDK and CDR2 SYGVNS come from the germline V gene. PCR primers comprised 60 Vbeta and 13 Jbeta primers. The protocol was immunoSEQ multiplex PCR, while the TCRdb copy is restricted to in-frame clones and leaves out a portion. The sample shows hundreds of thousands of clones, approximately 82% of them seen only once. The sample was PBMCs. The chain couples TRBV25-1 to TRBJ2-3; 9 nucleotides line up with TRBD2. The sequence was collected from a man between 18 and 29 years old in good health and CMV-seronegative. The CDR3 sequence: CASRTSGSTDTQYF. The CDR3 DNA reads as TGTGCCAGCCGAACTAGCGGGAGCACAGATACGCAGTATTTT.